These 25 T cell receptor beta chains share one sample of origin, sequenced in a study of STAT3 mutations in large granular lymphocyte leukemia. Sequencing used immunoSEQ multiplex PCR; TCRdb keeps in-frame clones, though not all of them. The repertoire holds around 10,000 clones, with around 57% as singletons. General study results and limits: At least one immunodominant TCR beta clonotype appeared in every T-cell large granular lymphocyte leukemia patient.

Their antigens are not known. The sample taken for sequencing was peripheral blood mononuclear cells. The origin of the receptors is a boy aged 5-17 years with T-cell large granular lymphocyte leukemia. Some clones in this sample may be carry-over from other donors' samples.

The chain joins TRBV12-5 to TRBJ2-3; 7 nucleotides match TRBD1. CDR3 length equals 16 residues. V lost 0 bases, J lost 11 bases, and 14 bases stayed unmatched. CDR1 and CDR2 from the germline V gene are LGHNT and FRNRAP. The CDR3 sequence is CASGLVEGADREGQYF. In nucleotides, the CDR3 is TGTGCTAGTGGTTTGGTTGAAGGTGCCGACAGGGAAGGGCAGTATTTT. Together with reference TRBV12-5 and TRBJ2-3, the CDR3 gives the full variable domain: DARVTQTPRHKVTEMGQEVTMRCQPILGHNTVFWYRQTMMQGLELLAYFRNRAPLDDSGMPKDRFSAEMPDATLATLKIQPSEPRDSAVYFCASGLVEGADREGQYFGPGTRLTVL.

This clone was seen a handful of times. The chain links TRBV18 to TRBJ2-7; 9 bases align to TRBD1. CDR1 is KGHSH and CDR2 is LQKENI in the germline V gene. Losses at the gene ends were 4 bases for V and 4 bases for J; bases not matched to a gene: 8. The CDR3 is 15 residues long. In nucleotides, the CDR3 is TGTGCCAGCTCACTATTGACAGGGGGTGATTACGAGCAGTACTTC. Its protein is CASSLLTGGDYEQYF.

This clone was recorded only once. The chain joins TRBV6-6 to TRBJ1-2; TRBD1 matches at 10 bases. There are 16 residues in the CDR3. Germline-derived CDR1 and CDR2 are MNHNY and SVGAGI (reference sequence). The J segment lost 4 bases and the V segment lost 0 bases, leaving 5 bases of the junction unmatched. The CDR3 spells CASSYSTRQGAYGYTF. The CDR3 coding sequence is TGTGCCAGCAGTTACTCGACCCGACAGGGGGCCTATGGCTACACCTTC.

This clone appeared a few times. The chain recombines TRBV13 with TRBJ2-5, with 7 bases matching TRBD1. Germline-derived CDR1 and CDR2 are PRHDT and FYEKMQ (reference sequence). Trimming removed 5 bases from V and 1 base from J; junction bases left unmatched: 1. The CDR3 sequence is 13 residues long. CDR3 sequence reads: CASSPGGQETQYF. The CDR3 DNA reads as TGTGCCAGCAGCCCAGGGGGCCAAGAGACCCAGTACTTC.

This clone was counted a few times. CDR3 nucleotide sequence: TGTGCCAGCAGTCGGACCACCTACGAGCAGTACTTC. This gives the protein CASSRTTYEQYF. The V call is TRBV25-1, the J call TRBJ2-7; D ambiguous. The length of the CDR3 is 12 residues. Germline CDR1 reads MGHDK; CDR2 reads SYGVNS. The ends were cut back, 5 bases at V and 2 bases at J, with 7 bases in the middle.

The chain carries TRBV5-6 and TRBJ2-7, with a weak D call TRBD2 (5 bases). This CDR3 is 18 amino acids long. The germline V and J ends were trimmed by 0 bases and 5 bases, with 24 bases remaining between them. The V gene's germline CDR1 is SGHDT and CDR2 YYEEEE. The CDR3 is CASSLVRERVWSIDEQYF. DNA of the CDR3: TGTGCCAGCAGCTTGGTACGTGAGAGGGTATGGAGTATCGACGAGCAGTACTTC. The full variable domain, in which reference TRBV5-6 and TRBJ2-7 provide the parts outside the CDR3, is DAGVTQSPTHLIKTRGQQVTLRCSPKSGHDTVSWYQQALGQGPQFIFQYYEEEERQRGNFPDRFSGHQFPNYSSELNVNALLLGDSALYLCASSLVRERVWSIDEQYFGPGTRLTVT.

This clone was detected only a few times. The V gene is TRBV5-1, the J gene TRBJ2-1; TRBD2 aligns across 10 bases. J was trimmed by 4 bases and V by 4 bases; bases with no gene match: 5. Germline V gene data show CDR1 as SGHRS and CDR2 as YFSETQ. There are 15 residues in the CDR3. CDR3 DNA sequence: TGCGCCAGCAGCCTTAGCGGGAGGCAGTACAATGAGCAGTTCTTC. Its translation: CASSLSGRQYNEQFF. The full variable domain, completed using reference TRBV5-1 and TRBJ2-1, is KAGVTQTPRYLIKTRGQQVTLSCSPISGHRSVSWYQQTPGQGLQFLFEYFSETQRNKGNFPGRFSGRQFSNSRSEMNVSTLELGDSALYLCASSLSGRQYNEQFFGPGTRLTVL.

The chain has TRBV6-1 and TRBJ2-7; 10 nucleotides line up with TRBD1. The trim removed 3 bases at V and 5 bases at J, leaving 7 bases unmatched. The CDR3 runs 15 residues. CDR1 is MNHNS and CDR2 is SASEGT in the germline V gene. CDR3 region: CASSDSTGGGDEQYF. In DNA form, the CDR3 reads TGTGCCAGCAGTGATTCGACAGGGGGCGGTGACGAGCAGTACTTC.

The chain joins TRBV6-1 to TRBJ1-5, with D perhaps TRBD1 (5 bases). The CDR3 runs to 15 residues. The germline V gene has CDR1 MNHNS and CDR2 SASEGT. V was shortened by 7 bases and J by 6 bases, with 19 bases between the two germline ends. The CDR3 is CASKVREGSLQPQHF. Here the CDR3 DNA reads TGTGCCAGCAAAGTACGCGAGGGGTCCCTTCAGCCCCAGCATTTT.

This chain joins TRBV18 and TRBJ2-5; D may be TRBD1 (5 bases). The CDR3 spans 15 residues. The V gene lost 3 bases and the J gene lost 2 bases, with 13 bases spanning the gap. Germline V gene lookup returns CDR1 KGHSH and CDR2 LQKENI. The CDR3 reads CASSPQAGPQETQYF. Here the CDR3 DNA reads TGTGCCAGCTCACCGCAGGCAGGGCCGCAAGAGACCCAGTACTTC.

The chain has TRBV5-1 and TRBJ2-5; 7 bases line up with TRBD1. The V gene end was trimmed by 4 bases and the J gene end by 5 bases; junction bases not matched to a gene: 11. The CDR3 runs to 15 residues. The germline CDR1 and CDR2 sequences are SGHRS and YFSETQ. CDR3 region: CASSRTGDFAETQYF. The CDR3 DNA is TGCGCCAGCAGCCGAACAGGGGATTTTGCGGAGACCCAGTACTTC.

The V call is TRBV13, the J call TRBJ2-7; D gene uncertain. The germline gives CDR1 PRHDT, CDR2 FYEKMQ (reference sequence). Trimming left V 5 bases short and J 2 bases short, with 4 bases between. CDR3 length: 11 residues. CDR3 in amino acids: CASSATYEQYF. The CDR3, as DNA: TGTGCCAGCAGCGCCACCTACGAGCAGTACTTC.

The chain links TRBV13 to TRBJ2-5; the match to TRBD2 covers 11 bases. V dropped 5 bases and J dropped 2; count of bases not matched to a gene: 7. CDR1 is PRHDT and CDR2 is FYEKMQ in the germline V gene (reference sequence). The CDR3 covers 16 residues. The CDR3: CASSPPGLAEQETQYF. As DNA, the CDR3 is TGTGCCAGCAGCCCGCCGGGACTAGCGGAACAAGAGACCCAGTACTTC.

This chain joins TRBV14 and TRBJ2-5; D gene ambiguous. The CDR3 runs 16 residues. Germline V lookup: CDR1 SGHDN, CDR2 FVKESK. Trimming pared 0 bases from V and 1 base from J, leaving 12 bases between. CDR3 DNA: TGTGCCAGCAGCCAAGATTACGGCACCATCCAAGAGACCCAGTACTTC. Translated, it gives CASSQDYGTIQETQYF.

The chain has TRBV28 and TRBJ1-2, with 7 bases identical to TRBD1. The germline CDR1 and CDR2 sequences are MDHEN and SYDVKM. This CDR3 contains 13 residues. Trimming at V came to 8 bases and at J to 3 bases, leaving 6 bases not matched to a gene. The CDR3 DNA follows: TGTGCCAGCCTCGGGCAGGGGGACTATGGCTACACCTTC. This encodes CASLGQGDYGYTF.

This chain connects TRBV6-6 to TRBJ1-2; weak D call: TRBD1 (5 bases). The CDR3 runs to 11 residues. CDR1 MNHNY and CDR2 SVGAGI come from the germline V gene (reference sequence). The V gene lost 5 bases and the J gene lost 7 bases, with 8 bases spanning the gap. The CDR3 protein is CASSPGGGYTF. CDR3 coding DNA: TGTGCCAGCAGTCCTGGGGGTGGCTACACCTTC.

This clone was counted between two and nine times. The V call is TRBV7-8, the J call TRBJ1-2; TRBD1 matches at 8 bases. CDR3 size: 14 residues. Germline assignment: CDR1 SGHVS and CDR2 FQNEAQ. The junction had 4 bases not matched to a gene; V was cut back by 1 base and J by 6 bases. CDR3 in amino acids: CASSLVAGQDGYTF. The CDR3 DNA is TGTGCCAGCAGCTTAGTTGCGGGACAGGATGGCTACACCTTC.

J is TRBJ1-2 and V is TRBV5-1; D is unclear. The CDR3 contains 13 residues. Germline loops: CDR1 SGHRS, CDR2 YFSETQ. The germline V and J ends were trimmed by 5 bases and 0 bases, with 8 bases remaining between them. The CDR3 nucleotides read TGCGCCAGCAGGGAGCCCCCTAACTATGGCTACACCTTC. It specifies CASREPPNYGYTF. The complete variable domain, with remaining parts taken from reference TRBV5-1 and TRBJ1-2, reads KAGVTQTPRYLIKTRGQQVTLSCSPISGHRSVSWYQQTPGQGLQFLFEYFSETQRNKGNFPGRFSGRQFSNSRSEMNVSTLELGDSALYLCASREPPNYGYTFGSGTRLTVV.

This chain joins TRBV15 and TRBJ2-5; the D gene could be TRBD1 or TRBD2 (5 bases each). Trimming took off 3 bases at V and 5 bases at J, with 13 bases between the two ends. Germline values: CDR1 LNHNV, CDR2 YYDKDF (reference sequence). There are 14 residues in the CDR3. The CDR3 DNA follows: TGTGCCACCAGCAGCGCCCCGGGGCGTGAGACCCAGTACTTC. It encodes CATSSAPGRETQYF.

The V and J genes are TRBV5-1 and TRBJ2-7; TRBD2 is a possible D gene (6 bases). V was pared by 0 bases and J by 3 bases, with 10 bases between. Germline V gene data show CDR1 as SGHRS and CDR2 as YFSETQ. CDR3 length: 14 amino acids. The chain's CDR3 is CASSLGGMFYEQYF. DNA for the CDR3: TGCGCCAGCAGCTTGGGCGGGATGTTCTACGAGCAGTACTTC.

The chain uses TRBV5-6 and TRBJ2-5, with 14 positions matching TRBD2. The germline CDR1 and CDR2 sequences are SGHDT and YYEEEE. There are 16 residues in the CDR3. The junction had 6 bases not matched to a gene; V was cut back by 4 bases and J by 4 bases. CDR3 DNA sequence: TGTGCCAGCAGCCATCGGACTAGCGGGGGGTTAGAGACCCAGTACTTC. Its translation: CASSHRTSGGLETQYF. Based on the CDR3 plus reference TRBV5-6 and TRBJ2-5, the full variable domain is DAGVTQSPTHLIKTRGQQVTLRCSPKSGHDTVSWYQQALGQGPQFIFQYYEEEERQRGNFPDRFSGHQFPNYSSELNVNALLLGDSALYLCASSHRTSGGLETQYFGPGTRLLVL.

The chain is built from TRBV4-3 and TRBJ2-7; D is unclear. The germline CDR1 and CDR2 sequences are LGHNA and YSLEER. The ends were cut back, 0 bases at V and 3 bases at J, with 6 bases in the middle. This CDR3 is 13 amino acids long. In nucleotides, the CDR3 is TGCGCCAGCAGCCAAGATCACGGCTACGAGCAGTACTTC. This encodes CASSQDHGYEQYF.

This clone was observed a handful of times. Mismatch with germline at one junction end may stem from a read error. The V call is TRBV7-7, the J call TRBJ2-1; TRBD2 is a possible D gene (6 bases). Germline values: CDR1 SSHAT, CDR2 FNYEAQ (reference sequence). CDR3 length equals 15 residues. The CDR3 protein is CASSPLREWSNEQFF. CDR3 DNA sequence: TGTGCTAGCAGCCCCCTTCGGGAGTGGAGCAATGAGCAGTTCTTC. The whole variable domain, filled in from reference TRBV7-7 and TRBJ2-1, reads GAGVSQSPRYKVTKRGQDVTLRCDPISSHATLYWYQQALGQGPEFLTYFNYEAQPDKSGLPSDRFSAERPEGSISTLTIQRTEQRDSAMYRCASSPLREWSNEQFFGPGTRLTVL.

This clone came up a few times. The chain joins TRBV5-6 to TRBJ2-6; D is undetermined. V lost 2 bases, J lost 0 bases, and 6 bases lay in between. Germline CDR1 and CDR2: SGHDT and YYEEEE. This CDR3 region has 15 residues. Here the CDR3 reads CASSFGSSGANVLTF. CDR3 bases: TGTGCCAGCAGCTTCGGATCCTCTGGGGCCAACGTCCTGACTTTC.

The rearrangement uses TRBV6-1 and TRBJ1-6; D is possibly TRBD1 (5 bases). V was trimmed by 2 bases and J by 5 bases, leaving 10 bases between them. Germline V gives CDR1 MNHNS, CDR2 SASEGT. The CDR3 runs 15 residues. This chain's CDR3 is CASSESAGNNSPLHF. The CDR3 coding sequence is TGTGCCAGCAGTGAATCTGCAGGGAATAATTCACCCCTCCACTTT.